This TCR beta chain was recovered during a study of identifying expanded T cells in peripheral blood. Overall study results and limits: About 1.2 clones differed between technical replicates, versus about 15 and 19 over time. Across healthy donors, higher total template counts meant significantly greater approximately two-week count variance.

TCRdb keeps only in-frame clones here, not all; method: immunoSEQ multiplex PCR. The data hold around 130,000 clones, with 80% to 90% observed a single time. The CDR3 contains 14 residues. From germline, CDR1 is MNHEY and CDR2 SVGAGI. V was cut by 7 bases and J by 6 bases, with 18 bases left in between. Regarding this clone: No antigen is known for it.

No infections or other immune events were documented during collection. Sequencing was performed on blood. The clonotype originates from a person between 18 and 75 years old in good health. This sequence joins TRBV6-5 and TRBJ1-2; D not certain. Here the CDR3 DNA reads TGTGCCAGCACACGACCTGATCCGACCGATGGCTACACCTTC. Residues: CASTRPDPTDGYTF.